Below are 13 T cell receptor beta chains sequenced from a single sample in a study of cytomegalovirus exposure and HLA in healthy donors. The repertoire was sequenced with immunoSEQ multiplex PCR; TCRdb's copy has only in-frame clones and lacks some. The sample consists of about 60,000 clones, 90% to 97% of them appearing once. The sample comprised PBMCs. These receptors were taken from a man aged 18-30 years in good health and CMV-seronegative.

The V call is TRBV7-8, the J call TRBJ1-5, with 8 bases matching TRBD1. V lost 4 bases to trimming and J lost 4 bases; unmatched junction nucleotides: 9. There are 16 residues in the CDR3. Germline V gene sequence: CDR1 SGHVS, CDR2 FQNEAQ. The CDR3 is CASSSYRTGGNQPQHF. CDR3 DNA: TGTGCCAGCAGCTCCTATCGAACAGGGGGAAATCAGCCCCAGCATTTT.

The CDR3 spells CASTLTGTQETQYF. DNA for the CDR3: TGTGCCAGCACCCTGACAGGGACACAAGAGACCCAGTACTTC. This rearrangement joins TRBV28 to TRBJ2-5, with 7 bases fitting TRBD1. After removal of 7 bases from V and 2 bases from J, the junction contained 7 bases not matched to a gene. The CDR3 consists of 14 residues. CDR1 is MDHEN and CDR2 is SYDVKM in the germline V gene.

The J gene is TRBJ1-2, the V gene TRBV5-8; D is ambiguous. Germline V lookup: CDR1 SGHTS, CDR2 YDEGEE. V lost 2 bases and J lost 4, with 12 bases in between. The CDR3 contains 14 residues. Here the CDR3 DNA reads TGTGCCAGCAGCTTTTTTACAGACGTCTATGGCTACACCTTC. Its protein is CASSFFTDVYGYTF. The whole variable domain, remainder taken from reference TRBV5-8 and TRBJ1-2, is EAGVTQSPTHLIKTRGQQATLRCSPISGHTSVYWYQQALGLGLQFLLWYDEGEERNRGNFPPRFSGRQFPNYSSELNVNALELEDSALYLCASSFFTDVYGYTFGSGTRLTVV.

The chain couples TRBV7-9 to TRBJ2-3, with 7 bases that match TRBD1. From germline, CDR1 is SEHNR and CDR2 FQNEAQ (reference sequence). V lost 0 bases to trimming and J lost 7 bases; unmatched junction nucleotides: 7. The CDR3 length is 15 residues. CDR3 region: CASSLAGTATYTQYF. CDR3 DNA: TGTGCCAGCAGCTTAGCAGGGACAGCCACCTATACGCAGTATTTT.

The sample holds one count of this clone. For the CDR3, the DNA is TGTGCCAGGAGCGGGAGAGAGGCCGGGGAGCTGTTTTTT. Translation gives CARSGREAGELFF. V gene TRBV7-9 combines with J gene TRBJ2-2; 8 bases map to TRBD2. The germline gives CDR1 SEHNR, CDR2 FQNEAQ (reference sequence). There are 13 residues in the CDR3. The J segment lost 6 bases and the V segment lost 9 bases, leaving 6 bases of the junction unmatched. Full variable domain (remainder filled in from reference TRBV7-9 and TRBJ2-2): DTGVSQNPRHKITKRGQNVTFRCDPISEHNRLYWYRQTLGQGPEFLTYFQNEAQLEKSRLLSDRFSAERPKGSFSTLEIQRTEQGDSAMYLCARSGREAGELFFGEGSRLTVL.

The chain couples TRBV5-4 to TRBJ2-5; TRBD1 matches 8 bases. The CDR3 sequence is 14 residues long. Germline assignment: CDR1 SGHNT and CDR2 YYREEE (reference sequence). The V segment lost 1 base and the J segment 4 bases; nucleotides outside the gene matches: 3. The CDR3 here is CASSLRDRRETQYF. CDR3 sequence (DNA): TGTGCCAGCAGCTTGAGGGACAGGAGAGAGACCCAGTACTTC.

The chain combines TRBV4-3 with TRBJ2-1; a possible D gene is TRBD1 (5 bases). Germline CDR1 LGHNA, CDR2 YSLEER. V lost 1 base and J 6 bases, leaving 10 bases between the germline ends. This CDR3 is 14 amino acids long. The DNA of the CDR3 is TGCGCCAGCAGCCAAGCAGGGCTAGGCAATGAGCAGTTCTTC. It yields the protein CASSQAGLGNEQFF.

This clone was detected once. The CDR3 loop is CASSLTTTYEQYF. As DNA, the CDR3 is TGTGCCAGCAGTTTGACAACCACCTACGAGCAGTACTTC. J is TRBJ2-7 and V is TRBV28; D gene uncertain. V lost 3 bases and J lost 2, with 8 bases in between. This CDR3 has 13 amino acids. Germline assignment: CDR1 MDHEN and CDR2 SYDVKM.

The CDR3 nucleotides read TGTGCCATCGGGACAGGGGTAAACATTCAGTACTTC. Translation: CAIGTGVNIQYF. V is TRBV6-1 and J is TRBJ2-4; the match to TRBD1 covers 10 bases. The CDR3 has 12 amino acids. The V gene end was trimmed by 10 bases and the J gene end by 6 bases; junction bases not matched to a gene: 3. CDR1 and CDR2 (germline): MNHNS, SASEGT.

V and J are TRBV7-2 and TRBJ1-4; 9 bases are shared with TRBD1. Germline CDR1 is SGHTA and CDR2 is FQGNSA. The CDR3 is 14 amino acids. Losses at the gene ends were 5 bases for V and 6 bases for J; bases not matched to a gene: 4. CDR3 loop: CASSLWTGDEKLFF. In nucleotides, the CDR3 is TGTGCCAGCAGCCTCTGGACAGGGGATGAAAAACTGTTTTTT.

V and J are TRBV2 and TRBJ1-5; D is unclear. V lost 3 bases to trimming and J lost 6 bases, with 3 bases between them. Germline CDR1 is SNHLY and CDR2 is FYNNEI. CDR3 length: 11 amino acids. CDR3 protein: CASSERQPQHF. CDR3 nucleotides: TGTGCCAGCAGTGAGCGTCAGCCCCAGCATTTT.

This chain connects TRBV5-1 to TRBJ2-2, with TRBD2 matching 7 bases. V shed 5 bases, J shed 5 bases, and the junction held 6 bases outside the gene matches. Germline CDR1 SGHRS, CDR2 YFSETQ. The CDR3 sequence is 14 residues long. CDR3 in DNA: TGCGCCAGCAGGTACCTAGCGGAAACCGGGGAGCTGTTTTTT. Protein: CASRYLAETGELFF.

The rearrangement links TRBV27 to TRBJ2-1; possibly TRBD2 for D (5 bases). Trimming pared 6 bases from V and 4 bases from J, leaving 16 bases between. Germline values: CDR1 MNHEY, CDR2 SMNVEV (reference sequence). CDR3 length: 15 amino acids. This CDR3 is CASSPRGAFYNEQFF. Written as DNA, the CDR3 is TGTGCCAGCAGCCCTCGGGGAGCCTTTTACAATGAGCAGTTCTTC.